These T cell receptor beta chains were read from a single sample in a study of tumor and adjacent non-tumor tissue in lung cancer. MiXCR, run by TCRdb on the multiplex PCR reads, gives a single entry per CDR3 protein. The sample shows under 150,000 distinct CDR3 sequences, approximately 64% of them seen only once. The sequenced sample was lung tumor tissue. The receptor set was obtained from a man aged 55 to 70 with small cell lung cancer. CDR3s include the opening cysteine and the closing phenylalanine or tryptophan. D genes are given only for firm matches. Some rows mark clone size as missing; the rest say once, few, many or name a class of expanded clone.

j_call v_call clone_size d_call cdr3_length cdr3_aa cdr3_nt
TRBJ1-5 TRBV20-1 . . 14 CSARLTDRNQPQHF TGCAGTGCCCGCCTGACAGATAGGAATCAGCCCCAGCATTTT
TRBJ2-7 TRBV5-5 . . 13 CASSSTPPLEQYF TGTGCCAGCAGCTCGACACCACCCTTGGAGCAGTACTTC
TRBJ2-1 TRBV28 . . 16 CASRSVIGNSYNEQFF TGTGCCAGCAGGTCGGTGATAGGGAACTCCTACAATGAACAGTTCTTC
TRBJ2-1 TRBV12-3/TRBV12-4 . . 19 CASTGRPPTQAFVTNDQFF TGTGCCAGCACCGGTAGACCCCCGACTCAGGCTTTCGTAACAAATGATCAGTTCTTC
TRBJ1-2 TRBV6-6 once . 14 CASNYREVLDGYTF TGTGCCAGCAATTACCGTGAAGTCTTAGATGGCTACACCTTC
TRBJ2-2 TRBV29-1 few . 15 CSAMLRGTYTGELFF TGCAGCGCTATGCTCCGGGGGACTTACACCGGGGAGCTGTTTTTT
TRBJ2-2 TRBV5-1 many . 13 CASTSKHTGELFF TGCGCCAGCACCTCGAAGCACACCGGGGAGCTGTTTTTT
TRBJ1-3 TRBV4-1 few . 16 CASSQDSSFSGNTIYF TGCGCCAGCAGCCAAGATTCGTCCTTCTCTGGAAACACCATATATTTT
TRBJ1-4 TRBV6-1 . . 16 CASSHTGNPQNEKLFF TGTGCTAGCAGTCACACAGGGAATCCGCAGAATGAAAAACTGTTTTTT
TRBJ2-3 TRBV6-2/TRBV6-3 . TRBD2 14 CTTLGLAATDTQYF TGTACCACCCTGGGACTAGCGGCCACAGATACGCAGTATTTT
TRBJ1-1 TRBV11-1 . . 13 CVSSVTRGAEGFF TGTGTCAGCAGCGTTACCAGAGGGGCTGAAGGTTTCTTT
TRBJ2-3 TRBV11-3 . . 11 CAGNTRGTQYF TGTGCCGGCAATACCCGAGGTACGCAGTATTTT
TRBJ2-5 TRBV20-1 once . 16 CNARVPGAGPSAAQYF TGCAATGCTAGAGTCCCAGGGGCAGGACCGTCCGCGGCCCAGTACTTC
TRBJ1-5 TRBV5-6 . . 13 CASSPGYNQPQHF TGTGCCAGCAGCCCCGGGTACAATCAGCCCCAGCATTTT
TRBJ2-2 TRBV7-9 many . 13 CASSLGPPGELFF TGTGCCAGCAGCCTAGGACCACCCGGGGAGCTGTTTTTT
TRBJ2-1 TRBV20-1 . TRBD2 13 CSASKRERDEQFF TGCAGTGCTAGTAAGCGGGAGCGGGATGAGCAGTTCTTC
TRBJ2-3 TRBV20-1 few . 16 CSARLHRRPSTDTQYF TGCAGTGCTAGGTTACACCGACGGCCGAGCACAGATACGCAGTATTTT
TRBJ2-3 TRBV24-1 . TRBD2 16 CATSEVSGERGDTEYF TGTGCCACCAGTGAGGTGAGCGGGGAACGGGGAGATACGGAGTATTTT
TRBJ2-3 TRBV29-1 . . 12 CSVGGLGDTQYF TGCAGCGTTGGGGGGCTTGGAGATACGCAGTATTTT
TRBJ2-4 TRBV11-2 . TRBD2 17 CASGGPSGLAVKDIQYF TGTGCCAGCGGCGGACCATCGGGACTAGCGGTCAAAGACATTCAGTACTTC
TRBJ2-1 TRBV11-2 . . 12 CASIQLGYEQFF TGTGCCAGCATCCAACTTGGCTATGAGCAGTTCTTC
TRBJ2-5 TRBV20-1 . TRBD2 16 CSARGARASGKETQYF TGCAGTGCTAGAGGAGCGCGGGCTAGCGGAAAAGAGACCCAGTACTTC
TRBJ2-7 TRBV29-1 . TRBD1 13 CSADGQGGDEQYF TGCAGCGCTGATGGACAGGGTGGCGACGAGCAGTACTTC